The sequence of this T cell receptor (beta chain) was determined in a study of T cell responses to AZD1222 COVID-19 vaccine. The CDR3 consists of 12 residues. The ends were cut back, 4 bases at V and 4 bases at J, with 10 bases in the middle. Germline V CDR1 and CDR2: GTSNPN, SVGIG (reference sequence). TCRdb's table, derived via immunoSEQ multiplex PCR, lists solely in-frame clones and lacks some. Of roughly 120,000 clones listed, 80% to 90% are singletons. This clone was seen once. The source material was peripheral blood, sampled on day 0 of AZD1222 vaccination. This clonotype was obtained from an adult in good health. This rearrangement joins TRBV30 to TRBJ1-2, with D perhaps matching TRBD1 (6 bases). The CDR3 DNA reads as TGTGCCTGGACCGGACAGCTCTATGGCTACACCTTC. It codes for CAWTGQLYGYTF. Full variable domain (rest looked up from reference TRBV30 and TRBJ1-2): SQTIHQWPATLVQPVGSPLSLECTVEGTSNPNLYWYRQAAGRGLQLLFYSVGIGQISSEVPQNLSASRPQDRQFILSSKKLLLSDSGFYLCAWTGQLYGYTFGSGTRLTVV.